This TCR beta chain derives from a study of blood T cell repertoires in COVID-19. Study-level information: From T cells, B-cell-depleted T cells, or PBMCs came the material, which was cDNA or gDNA.

Only in-frame clones appear in the TCRdb table, and some are missing; sequencing was by immunoSEQ multiplex PCR. The table has about 99,000 clones, 84% seen once. Trimming removed 4 bases from V and 4 bases from J; junction bases left unmatched: 16. Germline values: CDR1 MGHRA, CDR2 YSYEKL. This CDR3 has 17 residues. This chain uses TRBV4-1 with TRBJ2-7; the match to TRBD1 covers 7 bases. Specimen: peripheral blood. The receptor comes from a man between 60 and 75 years old with acute or convalescent COVID-19. The CDR3 here is CASSLTPTGIGKYEQYV. For the CDR3, the DNA is TGCGCCAGCAGCCTGACCCCGACAGGGATTGGGAAATACGAGCAGTACGTC.